Listed below are T cell receptor beta chains from one sample, sequenced in a study of T cell repertoires in ileal Crohn's disease. The assay was immunoSEQ multiplex PCR, and TCRdb's table has in-frame clones only and misses some. The sample has under 6,000 clones, about 73% seen once; the top ten hold almost 6.5%. The sample consisted of ileal tissue. The receptor set was obtained from an adult with Crohn's disease. Each CDR3 is given with its conserved first and last residue. D genes are given only for firm matches. Only some rows state a clone size, as once, few, many or a class for expanded clones.

d_gene: NA; v_gene: TRBV6-6; abundance: few; j_gene: TRBJ2-7; CDR3nt: TGTGCCAGCAGTCAGGACAGCCCCTACGAGCAGTACTTC; CDR3aa: CASSQDSPYEQYF
d_gene: TRBD1; v_gene: TRBV5-1; abundance: NA; j_gene: TRBJ1-1; CDR3nt: TGCGCCAGCAGCTTGGGACAGGGGGCAGCTGAAGCTTTCTTT; CDR3aa: CASSLGQGAAEAFF
d_gene: TRBD2; v_gene: TRBV6-5; abundance: once; j_gene: TRBJ2-7; CDR3nt: TGTGCCAGCAGTTCAAGGACTAGCGCATCCTACGAGCAGTACTTC; CDR3aa: CASSSRTSASYEQYF
d_gene: NA; v_gene: TRBV7-8; abundance: NA; j_gene: TRBJ1-5; CDR3nt: TGTGCCAGCAGCTTAGCTTCGGGGGGGACGGGCAATCAGCCCCAGCATTTT; CDR3aa: CASSLASGGTGNQPQHF
d_gene: TRBD2; v_gene: TRBV6-6; abundance: NA; j_gene: TRBJ2-7; CDR3nt: TGTGCCAGCAGTTTGCGGGAGACCTACGAGCAGTACTTC; CDR3aa: CASSLRETYEQYF
d_gene: NA; v_gene: TRBV6-5; abundance: NA; j_gene: TRBJ2-7; CDR3nt: TGTGCCAGCAGTCCGTCGGACGGACAGTTCTACGAGCAGTACTTC; CDR3aa: CASSPSDGQFYEQYF
d_gene: TRBD2; v_gene: TRBV9; abundance: once; j_gene: TRBJ2-1; CDR3nt: TGTGCCAGCAGCGCATTACTTAGCGGGGTGAGGGTTGAGCAGTTCTTC; CDR3aa: CASSALLSGVRVEQFF
d_gene: TRBD1; v_gene: TRBV6-6; abundance: few; j_gene: TRBJ1-5; CDR3nt: TGTGCCAGCACCGGACAGGGGGGTCAGCCCCAGCATTTT; CDR3aa: CASTGQGGQPQHF
d_gene: NA; v_gene: TRBV11-2; abundance: NA; j_gene: TRBJ2-1; CDR3nt: TGTGCCAGCAGCTTAGCTGGGGCCGGGACGGTTGAGCAGTTCTTC; CDR3aa: CASSLAGAGTVEQFF
d_gene: NA; v_gene: TRBV19; abundance: NA; j_gene: TRBJ1-2; CDR3nt: TGTGCCAGTAGTGCCCCCGGGCTAGGGGAGGGCTACACCTTC; CDR3aa: CASSAPGLGEGYTF
d_gene: TRBD1; v_gene: TRBV9; abundance: NA; j_gene: TRBJ2-3; CDR3nt: TGTGCCAGCAGCCCGCGGACCGGGACAGGGACCTACACAGATACGCAGTATTTT; CDR3aa: CASSPRTGTGTYTDTQYF
d_gene: NA; v_gene: TRBV6-1; abundance: NA; j_gene: TRBJ1-5; CDR3nt: TGTGCCAGCAGTGAAGGCCAGCCCGGTCAGCCCCAGCATTTT; CDR3aa: CASSEGQPGQPQHF
d_gene: NA; v_gene: TRBV19; abundance: NA; j_gene: TRBJ1-1; CDR3nt: TGTGCCAGTAGGCGCAGTTGGGACACTGAAGCTTTCTTT; CDR3aa: CASRRSWDTEAFF
d_gene: NA; v_gene: TRBV7-2; abundance: NA; j_gene: TRBJ2-2; CDR3nt: TGTGCCAGCAGCTTAGGGGGCAGGGCCCTCACCGGGGAGCTGTTTTTT; CDR3aa: CASSLGGRALTGELFF
d_gene: NA; v_gene: TRBV4-3; abundance: NA; j_gene: TRBJ1-4; CDR3nt: TGCGCCAGCAGCCTTAATTCGGGAAAACTGTTTTTT; CDR3aa: CASSLNSGKLFF
d_gene: TRBD1; v_gene: TRBV7-2; abundance: NA; j_gene: TRBJ1-6; CDR3nt: TGTGCCAGCAGCCCCCGTACCCGACAGGGTTCGACACCCCTCCACTTT; CDR3aa: CASSPRTRQGSTPLHF
d_gene: NA; v_gene: TRBV29-1; abundance: NA; j_gene: TRBJ2-1; CDR3nt: TGCAGCGTGGACTCCTCCCGTCTCATCTCGGGGCAGTTCTTC; CDR3aa: CSVDSSRLISGQFF
d_gene: TRBD1; v_gene: TRBV6-5; abundance: NA; j_gene: TRBJ1-1; CDR3nt: TGTGCCAGCATTCCAAGGCTTACAGGGGGCACCGAAGCTTTCTTT; CDR3aa: CASIPRLTGGTEAFF
d_gene: NA; v_gene: TRBV2; abundance: NA; j_gene: TRBJ2-2; CDR3nt: TGTGCCAGCAGTGAAGCGACCGGGACGAACACCGGGGAGCTGTTTTTT; CDR3aa: CASSEATGTNTGELFF
d_gene: NA; v_gene: TRBV2; abundance: NA; j_gene: TRBJ2-1; CDR3nt: TGTGCCAGCACTTCCCAGGGCTTCGGATCTGTAGGGGAGCAGTTCTTC; CDR3aa: CASTSQGFGSVGEQFF
d_gene: TRBD1; v_gene: TRBV19; abundance: NA; j_gene: TRBJ2-2; CDR3nt: TGTGCCAGTAGTCCCCGTGGGACAGGGACGTTTGGTCCCGGGGAGCTGTTTTTT; CDR3aa: CASSPRGTGTFGPGELFF
d_gene: TRBD2; v_gene: TRBV6-1; abundance: NA; j_gene: TRBJ2-7; CDR3nt: TGTGCCAGCAGCCATCTAGCGGGGAGCTCCTACGAGCAGTACTTC; CDR3aa: CASSHLAGSSYEQYF
d_gene: NA; v_gene: TRBV7-2; abundance: NA; j_gene: TRBJ2-1; CDR3nt: TGTGCCAGCAGCTTAGAACGGGGGGCTGAGCAGTTCTTC; CDR3aa: CASSLERGAEQFF
d_gene: NA; v_gene: TRBV27; abundance: NA; j_gene: TRBJ1-1; CDR3nt: TGTGCCAGCAGTCTTAACGGACAATCAGCTTTCTTT; CDR3aa: CASSLNGQSAFF
d_gene: NA; v_gene: TRBV9; abundance: NA; j_gene: TRBJ1-3; CDR3nt: TGTGCCAGCAGCCCCTCAGCACCGTTCTCTGGAAACACCATATATTTT; CDR3aa: CASSPSAPFSGNTIYF
d_gene: NA; v_gene: TRBV6-1; abundance: NA; j_gene: TRBJ2-5; CDR3nt: TGTGCCAGCAGCGCCGTGATTCAAGAGACCCAGTACTTC; CDR3aa: CASSAVIQETQYF
d_gene: TRBD1; v_gene: TRBV6-5; abundance: NA; j_gene: TRBJ1-2; CDR3nt: TGTGCCAGCAGTTACTCCCGACAGGGGGGATTCGGCTACACCTTC; CDR3aa: CASSYSRQGGFGYTF
d_gene: NA; v_gene: TRBV5-1; abundance: once; j_gene: TRBJ2-2; CDR3nt: TGCGCCAGCAGCTTGGAGGACACCGGGGAGCTGTTTTTT; CDR3aa: CASSLEDTGELFF
d_gene: NA; v_gene: TRBV9; abundance: large; j_gene: TRBJ2-1; CDR3nt: TGTGCCAGCAGCGAGGGGGGGTACAATGAGCAGTTCTTC; CDR3aa: CASSEGGYNEQFF
d_gene: TRBD2; v_gene: TRBV7-2; abundance: NA; j_gene: TRBJ2-5; CDR3nt: TGTGCCAGCAGCTTAGCTAGCGGGGAAGAGACCCAGTACTTC; CDR3aa: CASSLASGEETQYF
d_gene: NA; v_gene: TRBV28; abundance: NA; j_gene: TRBJ1-3; CDR3nt: TGTGCCAGCAGTTTAATGACTAGGGTCTTTTCGAGCTCTGGAAACACCATATATTTT; CDR3aa: CASSLMTRVFSSSGNTIYF
d_gene: TRBD1; v_gene: TRBV11-2; abundance: NA; j_gene: TRBJ2-7; CDR3nt: TGTGCCAGCAGCTTGGCGACAGGGGACGTCTACGAGCACTACTTC; CDR3aa: CASSLATGDVYEHYF
d_gene: NA; v_gene: TRBV18; abundance: NA; j_gene: TRBJ2-6; CDR3nt: TGTGCCAGCTCGAGGCCCACGGGGTCCGGGGCCAACGTCCTGACTTTC; CDR3aa: CASSRPTGSGANVLTF
d_gene: TRBD1; v_gene: TRBV10-2; abundance: NA; j_gene: TRBJ1-4; CDR3nt: TGCGCCAGCCGACAGGGGAACAACGAAAAACTGTTTTTT; CDR3aa: CASRQGNNEKLFF
d_gene: NA; v_gene: TRBV4-3; abundance: NA; j_gene: TRBJ1-5; CDR3nt: TGCGCCAGCAGCCAGAACACCAATCAGCCCCAGCATTTT; CDR3aa: CASSQNTNQPQHF
d_gene: TRBD2; v_gene: TRBV30; abundance: NA; j_gene: TRBJ2-4; CDR3nt: TGTGCCTGCCTGGGACTAGCAAAAAACATTCAGTACTTC; CDR3aa: CACLGLAKNIQYF
d_gene: NA; v_gene: TRBV4-1; abundance: NA; j_gene: TRBJ2-7; CDR3nt: TGCGCCAGCAGCCAAGATCCCGGGGCCTCGTATTACGAGCAGTACTTC; CDR3aa: CASSQDPGASYYEQYF
d_gene: NA; v_gene: TRBV7-2; abundance: NA; j_gene: TRBJ1-2; CDR3nt: TGTGCCAGCAGTCTCGGGGGAAGGGATGGCTACACCTTC; CDR3aa: CASSLGGRDGYTF
d_gene: NA; v_gene: TRBV11-2; abundance: NA; j_gene: TRBJ2-7; CDR3nt: TGTGCCAGCAGCCCAACTAGCCGGCCAGACGAGCAGTACTTC; CDR3aa: CASSPTSRPDEQYF
d_gene: NA; v_gene: TRBV14; abundance: once; j_gene: TRBJ2-3; CDR3nt: TGTGCCAGCAGCCAAGATAGGGGGACCCGCACAGATACGCAGTATTTT; CDR3aa: CASSQDRGTRTDTQYF
d_gene: TRBD1; v_gene: TRBV7-9; abundance: few; j_gene: TRBJ1-5; CDR3nt: TGTGCCAGCAGCTTCTGGACAGGGCGAGATCAGCCCCAGCATTTT; CDR3aa: CASSFWTGRDQPQHF
d_gene: TRBD1; v_gene: TRBV11-2; abundance: NA; j_gene: TRBJ1-3; CDR3nt: TGTGCCAGCAGCACGGGACAGGGAAACACCATATATTTT; CDR3aa: CASSTGQGNTIYF
d_gene: TRBD2; v_gene: TRBV5-1; abundance: NA; j_gene: TRBJ2-1; CDR3nt: TGCGCCAGCAGCTCTCTAGCGGGAGGGCGCGGTGAGCAGTTCTTC; CDR3aa: CASSSLAGGRGEQFF
d_gene: NA; v_gene: TRBV5-1; abundance: NA; j_gene: TRBJ2-5; CDR3nt: TGCGCCAGCAGCTACTCCGGGGAGACCCAGTACTTC; CDR3aa: CASSYSGETQYF